This entry features one T cell receptor beta chain sequence. Data came from immunoSEQ multiplex PCR; TCRdb stores just in-frame clones and leaves some out. The sample comprises 130,000 or so clones, about four fifths of which are singletons, and approximately 10% rests with the top ten. Cohorts were determined from participant-reported clinical history. Deletions cut 6 bases from V and 3 bases from J, with 17 bases between. Germline V gene sequence: CDR1 ENHRY, CDR2 SYGVKD. The CDR3 extends over 15 amino acids. The source of the sample is a study of blood T cell repertoires in COVID-19. This chain connects TRBV10-3 to TRBJ1-1, with D perhaps matching TRBD1 (6 bases). This TCR came from a man between 50 and 59 years old who had recovered from COVID-19. The sequenced sample was PBMCs or T cells enriched from blood (not recorded which). In DNA, the CDR3 is TGTGCCATCAGCCCCGGGACAAAGCACGACACTGAAGCTTTCTTT. Residues: CAISPGTKHDTEAFF.